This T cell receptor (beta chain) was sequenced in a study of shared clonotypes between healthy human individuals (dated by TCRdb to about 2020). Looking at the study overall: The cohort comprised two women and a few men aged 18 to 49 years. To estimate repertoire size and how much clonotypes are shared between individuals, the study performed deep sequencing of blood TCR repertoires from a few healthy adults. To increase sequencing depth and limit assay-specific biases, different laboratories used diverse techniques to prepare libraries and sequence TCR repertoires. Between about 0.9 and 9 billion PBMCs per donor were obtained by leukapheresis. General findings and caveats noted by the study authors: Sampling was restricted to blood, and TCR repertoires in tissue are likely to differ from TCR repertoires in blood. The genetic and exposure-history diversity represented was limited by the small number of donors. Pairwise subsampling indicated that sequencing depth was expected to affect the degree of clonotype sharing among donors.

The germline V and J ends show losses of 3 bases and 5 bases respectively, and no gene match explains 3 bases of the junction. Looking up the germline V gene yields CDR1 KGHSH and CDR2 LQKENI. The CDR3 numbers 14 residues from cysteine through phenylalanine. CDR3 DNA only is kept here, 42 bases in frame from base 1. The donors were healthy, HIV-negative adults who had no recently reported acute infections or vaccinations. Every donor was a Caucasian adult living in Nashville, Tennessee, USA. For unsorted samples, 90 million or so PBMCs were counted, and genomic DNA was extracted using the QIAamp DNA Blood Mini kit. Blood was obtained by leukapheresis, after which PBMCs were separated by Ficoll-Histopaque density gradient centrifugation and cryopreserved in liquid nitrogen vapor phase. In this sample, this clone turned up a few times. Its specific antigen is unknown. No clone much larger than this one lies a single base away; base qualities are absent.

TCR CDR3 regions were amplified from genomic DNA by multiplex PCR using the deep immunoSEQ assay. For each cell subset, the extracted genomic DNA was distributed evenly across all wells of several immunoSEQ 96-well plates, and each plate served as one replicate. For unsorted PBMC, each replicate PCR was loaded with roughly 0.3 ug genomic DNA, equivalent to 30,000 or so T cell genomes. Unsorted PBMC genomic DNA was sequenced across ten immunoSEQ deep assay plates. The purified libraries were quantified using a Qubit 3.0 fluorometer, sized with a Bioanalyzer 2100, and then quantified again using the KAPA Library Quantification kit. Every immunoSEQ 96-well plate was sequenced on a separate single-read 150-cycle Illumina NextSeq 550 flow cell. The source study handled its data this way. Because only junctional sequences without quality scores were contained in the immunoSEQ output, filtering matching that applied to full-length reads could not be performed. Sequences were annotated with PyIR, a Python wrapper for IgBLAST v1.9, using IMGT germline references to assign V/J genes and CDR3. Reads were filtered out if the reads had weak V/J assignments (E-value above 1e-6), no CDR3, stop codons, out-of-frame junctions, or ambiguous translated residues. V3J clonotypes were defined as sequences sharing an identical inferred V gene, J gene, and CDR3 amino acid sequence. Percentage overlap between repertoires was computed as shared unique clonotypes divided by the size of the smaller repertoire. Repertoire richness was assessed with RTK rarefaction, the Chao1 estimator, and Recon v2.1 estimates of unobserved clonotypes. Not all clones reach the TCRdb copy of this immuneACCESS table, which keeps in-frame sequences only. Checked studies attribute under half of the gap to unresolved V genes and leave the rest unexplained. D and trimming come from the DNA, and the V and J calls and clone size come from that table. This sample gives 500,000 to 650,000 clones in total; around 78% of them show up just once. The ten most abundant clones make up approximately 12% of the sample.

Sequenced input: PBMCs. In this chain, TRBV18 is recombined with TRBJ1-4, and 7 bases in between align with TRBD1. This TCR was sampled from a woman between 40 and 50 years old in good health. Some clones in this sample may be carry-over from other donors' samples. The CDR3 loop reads CASSPGQMNEKLFF. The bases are TGTGCCAGCTCACCGGGACAGATGAATGAAAAACTGTTTTTT.